This passage covers 29 T cell receptor beta chains from one sample sequenced in a study of blood T cell repertoires in COVID-19. Assay: immunoSEQ multiplex PCR; the TCRdb copy retains only in-frame clones and omits some. The sample consists of about 220,000 clones, around 80% of them appearing once. The sequenced sample consisted of peripheral blood. These receptor sequences come from a woman aged 70-85 years with acute or convalescent COVID-19.

The genes are TRBV23-1 and TRBJ1-1; tentatively, D is TRBD1 (5 bases). TRBV23-1 is flagged as an ORF with uncertain function. The CDR3 loop spans 14 amino acids. V was trimmed by 4 bases and J by 0 bases, leaving 9 bases between them. CDR3 protein: CASSRGRVNTEAFF. The CDR3 DNA sequence: TGCGCCAGCAGTCGGGGCAGGGTGAACACTGAAGCTTTCTTT.

Many counts were recorded for this clone. J is TRBJ2-3 and V is TRBV5-4, with 7 bases aligning to TRBD2. The CDR3 has 13 residues. With 4 bases clipped from V and 7 bases from J, the junction kept 6 bases outside the gene matches. Looked up from germline, CDR1 is SGHNT and CDR2 is YYREEE (reference sequence). The CDR3 DNA sequence: TGTGCCAGCAGCCGGGGGGAGCAATATACGCAGTATTTT. Translating gives CASSRGEQYTQYF.

The chain links TRBV29-1 to TRBJ2-7; 7 bases are shared with TRBD2. CDR1 is SQVTM and CDR2 is ANQGSEA in the germline V gene. The CDR3 is 11 amino acids. V trimming: 3 bases; J trimming: 4 bases; junction bases outside the gene matches: 0. CDR3 region: CSVDSGYEQYF. For the CDR3, the DNA is TGCAGCGTTGATAGCGGGTACGAGCAGTACTTC.

The rearrangement joins TRBV9 to TRBJ2-2; possible D gene TRBD1, 6 bases. This CDR3 contains 15 residues. The V gene's germline CDR1 is SGDLS and CDR2 YYNGEE. V was pared by 4 bases and J by 6 bases, with 16 bases between. The DNA for the CDR3 is TGTGCCAGCAGCCCCCCGGACGGACAGTCCGGGGAGCTGTTTTTT. This sequence encodes CASSPPDGQSGELFF.

The chain couples TRBV7-2 to TRBJ2-7, with TRBD2 matching over 11 bases. With 5 bases clipped from V and 4 bases from J, the junction kept 10 bases outside the gene matches. Germline CDR1 is SGHTA and CDR2 is FQGNSA. This CDR3 contains 16 residues. CDR3 DNA sequence: TGTGCCAGCAGCCCACTCAAAGGGACTAGCGGTTACGAGCAGTACTTC. Protein product: CASSPLKGTSGYEQYF.

The chain links TRBV7-8 to TRBJ2-5; 7 positions agree with TRBD2. Germline V CDR1 and CDR2: SGHVS, FQNEAQ. This CDR3 is built from 14 residues. J was trimmed by 2 bases and V by 0 bases; bases with no gene match: 0. DNA of the CDR3: TGTGCCAGCAGCTTAGCGGGGGGGCAAGAGACCCAGTACTTC. Translated, it gives CASSLAGGQETQYF.

The chain uses TRBV14 and TRBJ2-7, with 8 bases identical to TRBD2. The CDR3 spans 13 residues. Germline V CDR1 and CDR2: SGHDN, FVKESK. The CDR3 DNA reads TGTGCCAGCACCCTCAGTATTAGCGGGGTTCCTGTAGTC. Its protein is CASTLSISGVPVV.

CDR3 amino acids: CAIMAALDQPQHF. The CDR3 nucleotides read TGTGCCATCATGGCGGCCCTCGATCAGCCCCAGCATTTT. The genes are TRBV10-3 and TRBJ1-5; D gene uncertain. The CDR3 extends over 13 amino acids. Germline-derived CDR1 and CDR2 are ENHRY and SYGVKD. V was shortened by 7 bases and J by 5 bases, with 12 bases between the two germline ends.

The chain uses TRBV9 and TRBJ2-7; possibly TRBD1 for D (5 bases). This CDR3 has 14 amino acids. V was shortened by 2 bases and J by 3 bases, with 12 bases between the two germline ends. Germline assignment: CDR1 SGDLS and CDR2 YYNGEE. DNA of the CDR3: TGTGCCAGCAGCGTGACCCCGGACATCTACGAGCAGTACTTC. It encodes CASSVTPDIYEQYF.

The V and J genes are TRBV15 and TRBJ2-5; D may be TRBD1 (6 bases). The germline V and J ends were trimmed by 5 bases and 0 bases, with 22 bases remaining between them. The CDR3 is 18 residues long. In germline, CDR1 is LNHNV, CDR2 YYDKDF (reference sequence). Here the CDR3 DNA reads TGTGCCACCAGCGTAGACAGGCTGTCAGGGGATGACCAAGAGACCCAGTACTTC. This translates into CATSVDRLSGDDQETQYF. The entire variable domain, with the rest obtained from reference TRBV15 and TRBJ2-5, is as follows: DAMVIQNPRYQVTQFGKPVTLSCSQTLNHNVMYWYQQKSSQAPKLLFHYYDKDFNNEADTPDNFQSRRPNTSFCFLDIRSPGLGDTAMYLCATSVDRLSGDDQETQYFGPGTRLLVL.

The rearrangement uses TRBV24-1 and TRBJ2-5; 9 nucleotides match TRBD1. V lost 4 bases, J lost 4 bases, and 6 bases stayed unmatched. The CDR3 consists of 15 residues. Germline V lookup: CDR1 KGHDR, CDR2 SFDVKD. The CDR3 DNA reads TGTGCCACCAGTGACACCCGACAGGGGGGAGAGACCCAGTACTTC. Translating gives CATSDTRQGGETQYF.

The chain uses TRBV7-2 and TRBJ2-1; TRBD2 matches at 13 bases. The ends lost 8 bases at V and 0 bases at J; junction bases unmatched: 13. This CDR3 spans 19 amino acids. Germline CDR1 and CDR2: SGHTA and FQGNSA. The CDR3 DNA follows: TGTGCCAGCCCAAGCCGGGGGACTAGCGGGGATTTCTCCTACAATGAGCAGTTCTTC. Its translation is CASPSRGTSGDFSYNEQFF.

This clone was seen more than once but under ten times. The J gene is TRBJ2-5, the V gene TRBV6-1; 11 bases fit TRBD2. The trim removed 1 base at V and 4 bases at J, leaving 8 bases unmatched. The CDR3 is made up of 17 amino acids. Per germline, CDR1 MNHNS and CDR2 SASEGT. The CDR3 DNA reads as TGTGCCAGCAGTGAAGTTCTTAGCGGGGGGGGCACAGAGACCCAGTACTTC. Its protein is CASSEVLSGGGTETQYF.

V and J are TRBV11-2 and TRBJ2-5; 8 bases are shared with TRBD1. Germline V gene data show CDR1 as SGHAT and CDR2 as FQNNGV. V shed 5 bases, J shed 0 bases, and the junction held 8 bases outside the gene matches. CDR3 length: 16 residues. The CDR3 reads CASSPGQGLDQETQYF. The DNA of the CDR3 is TGTGCCAGCAGCCCCGGACAGGGTCTTGACCAAGAGACCCAGTACTTC.

The rearrangement links TRBV12-5 to TRBJ2-2; maybe TRBD2 (5 bases). V was cut by 0 bases and J by 6 bases, with 11 bases left in between. The germline CDR1 and CDR2 sequences are LGHNT and FRNRAP. The CDR3 totals 15 residues. The CDR3 nucleotides read TGTGCTAGTGGTTTGGTACGAGTCGGGGCCGGGGAGCTGTTTTTT. Protein product: CASGLVRVGAGELFF.

V gene TRBV30 combines with J gene TRBJ2-5; TRBD1 matches at 7 bases. Trimming took 4 bases from V and 5 from J; bases not matched to a gene: 13. The length of the CDR3 is 15 residues. Germline V gives CDR1 GTSNPN, CDR2 SVGIG (reference sequence). The CDR3 here is CAWKNSTGAGETQYF. CDR3 nucleotide sequence: TGTGCCTGGAAAAACTCCACAGGGGCCGGGGAGACCCAGTACTTC.

The chain has TRBV5-1 and TRBJ1-2; D possibly corresponds to TRBD1 (6 bases). CDR1 SGHRS and CDR2 YFSETQ come from the germline V gene. Trimming shortened V by 0 bases and J by 2 bases, and 14 bases separated the two germline ends. The CDR3 is 16 amino acids. DNA of the CDR3: TGCGCCAGCAGCTTGGGAGGGGGGGCGCAGAACTATGGCTACACCTTC. It translates to CASSLGGGAQNYGYTF.

This clone showed up just once. The rearrangement uses TRBV11-2 and TRBJ2-1; TRBD2 matches 9 bases. Germline loops: CDR1 SGHAT, CDR2 FQNNGV. Trimming cost V 3 bases and J 5 bases; bases outside gene matches: 14. The CDR3 consists of 18 residues. In DNA form, the CDR3 reads TGTGCCAGCAGCTTTGTCGTTAGCGGGGGCGGGGTAAACAATGAGCAGTTCTTC. It translates to CASSFVVSGGGVNNEQFF.

This clone was counted between two and nine times. The chain has TRBV7-2 and TRBJ2-3; 7 bases agree with TRBD2. The CDR3 loop spans 15 amino acids. The J segment lost 4 bases and the V segment lost 4 bases, leaving 8 bases of the junction unmatched. The germline V gene has CDR1 SGHTA and CDR2 FQGNSA. The CDR3 reads CASSSPSTSPDTQYF. CDR3 coding DNA: TGTGCCAGCAGCTCCCCCTCGACTAGCCCAGATACGCAGTATTTT. Supplemented by reference TRBV7-2 and TRBJ2-3, the full variable domain reads GAGVSQSPSNKVTEKGKDVELRCDPISGHTALYWYRQSLGQGLEFLIYFQGNSAPDKSGLPSDRFSAERTGGSVSTLTIQRTQQEDSAVYLCASSSPSTSPDTQYFGPGTRLTVL.

Only a few counts were recorded for this clone. This chain links TRBV2 with TRBJ2-7, with 9 bases lining up with TRBD1. The V and J ends lost 8 bases and 7 bases, in that order; junction bases with no gene match: 9. Per the germline V gene, CDR1 is SNHLY and CDR2 is FYNNEI. The CDR3 is 13 residues long. The CDR3 protein is CASEQGASGEQYF. CDR3 coding DNA: TGTGCCAGCGAACAGGGGGCGTCGGGAGAGCAGTACTTC. Looking up the rest from reference TRBV2 and TRBJ2-7 gives the full variable domain: EPEVTQTPSHQVTQMGQEVILRCVPISNHLYFYWYRQILGQKVEFLVSFYNNEISEKSEIFDDQFSVERPDGSNFTLKIRSTKLEDSAMYFCASEQGASGEQYFGPGTRLTVT.

The chain is built from TRBV7-9 and TRBJ1-4, with D maybe TRBD1 (6 bases). Germline CDR1 is SEHNR and CDR2 is FQNEAQ (reference sequence). The CDR3 totals 15 residues. Trimming left V 4 bases short and J 8 bases short, with 17 bases between. DNA for the CDR3: TGTGCCAGCAGCTCGAGGGACATTAGGAAAGAAAAACTGTTTTTT. This sequence encodes CASSSRDIRKEKLFF.

The V call is TRBV3-1 (or the pseudogene TRBV3-2), the J call TRBJ1-1; D gene unclear. The CDR3 sequence is 15 residues long. CDR1 is LGHDT, CDR2 YNNKEL, per germline (reference sequence). The V gene lost 0 bases and the J gene lost 1 base, with 9 bases spanning the gap. For the CDR3, the DNA is TGTGCCAGCAGCCAAGACGCGGTGAGGAACACTGAAGCTTTCTTT. Translation: CASSQDAVRNTEAFF.

This clone was recorded once. The chain carries TRBV5-1 and TRBJ2-2, with 11 positions matching TRBD2. V lost 2 bases and J lost 4; bases outside the gene matches: 7. The V gene's germline CDR1 is SGHRS and CDR2 YFSETQ. The CDR3 is 17 residues long. The CDR3 DNA follows: TGCGCCAGCAGCTTAACCTCCGGGACTAGCGGCACCGGGGAGCTGTTTTTT. It codes for CASSLTSGTSGTGELFF. Drawing the rest from reference TRBV5-1 and TRBJ2-2, the complete variable domain is KAGVTQTPRYLIKTRGQQVTLSCSPISGHRSVSWYQQTPGQGLQFLFEYFSETQRNKGNFPGRFSGRQFSNSRSEMNVSTLELGDSALYLCASSLTSGTSGTGELFFGEGSRLTVL.

This clone showed up just once. The chain recombines TRBV11-1 with TRBJ1-6; D perhaps matches TRBD1 (5 bases). V gave up 5 bases and J gave up 0 bases, with 11 bases separating them. Germline V gene data show CDR1 as SGHAT and CDR2 as FQDESV (reference sequence). This CDR3 region has 16 residues. CDR3 protein: CASSPTVISYNSPLHF. The CDR3, as DNA: TGTGCCAGCAGCCCGACAGTTATCTCCTATAATTCACCCCTCCACTTT.

V and J are TRBV6-4 and TRBJ2-5; D gene unclear. This CDR3 is 15 amino acids long. Germline V gene lookup returns CDR1 MRHNA and CDR2 SNTAGT. Trimming left V 4 bases short and J 4 bases short, with 16 bases between. CDR3 residues: CASSALGGFGETQYF. The CDR3 nucleotides read TGTGCCAGCAGTGCCCTCGGCGGCTTTGGAGAGACCCAGTACTTC.

With respect to this clone: At the DNA level, this CDR3 is encoded by other sequences in the same sample as well. The rearrangement joins TRBV7-2 to TRBJ1-2; no firm D call. The CDR3 covers 14 residues. V gave up 1 base and J gave up 2 bases, with 8 bases separating them. The germline gives CDR1 SGHTA, CDR2 FQGNSA. The CDR3 region is CASSLDRGNYGYTF. Written as DNA, the CDR3 is TGTGCCAGCAGCTTAGATCGCGGGAACTATGGCTACACCTTC. Looking up the rest from reference TRBV7-2 and TRBJ1-2 gives the full variable domain: GAGVSQSPSNKVTEKGKDVELRCDPISGHTALYWYRQSLGQGLEFLIYFQGNSAPDKSGLPSDRFSAERTGGSVSTLTIQRTQQEDSAVYLCASSLDRGNYGYTFGSGTRLTVV.

About this clone itself: Other DNA sequences in the sample encode the same CDR3. J is TRBJ1-4 and V is TRBV5-1; D is perhaps TRBD1 (6 bases). V lost 0 bases and J lost 2, with 8 bases in between. Looked up from germline, CDR1 is SGHRS and CDR2 is YFSETQ. CDR3 size: 15 residues. In DNA form, the CDR3 reads TGCGCCAGCAGCTTGGGACAGGTGACTAATGAAAAACTGTTTTTT. Amino acid sequence: CASSLGQVTNEKLFF. The variable domain in full, with the rest retrieved from reference TRBV5-1 and TRBJ1-4, is KAGVTQTPRYLIKTRGQQVTLSCSPISGHRSVSWYQQTPGQGLQFLFEYFSETQRNKGNFPGRFSGRQFSNSRSEMNVSTLELGDSALYLCASSLGQVTNEKLFFGSGTQLSVL.

A single count supports this clone. The chain is built from TRBV6-2 or TRBV6-3 and TRBJ2-7; D is possibly TRBD1 (7 bases). V gave up 0 bases and J gave up 2 bases, with 17 bases separating them. Germline CDR1 MNHEY, CDR2 SVGEGT. This CDR3 is 17 amino acids long. Here the CDR3 reads CASSYSRAGQRTYEQYF. The DNA of the CDR3 is TGTGCCAGCAGTTACTCGAGGGCGGGACAGAGAACCTACGAGCAGTACTTC.

In its sample, this clone was seen a few times. The V and J genes are TRBV10-3 and TRBJ2-7; TRBD2 is a possible D gene (6 bases). V lost 2 bases and J 1 base, leaving 12 bases between the germline ends. This CDR3 is 15 amino acids long. The germline CDR1 and CDR2 sequences are ENHRY and SYGVKD. Here the CDR3 reads CAISESARGSYEQYF. CDR3 DNA: TGTGCCATCAGTGAGAGCGCGCGGGGATCCTACGAGCAGTACTTC.